This T cell receptor beta chain was sequenced during a study of T-cell memory formation after mild COVID-19. Each CDR3 protein gets one entry after TCRdb re-called the 5' RACE reads with MiXCR. This table holds under 300,000 distinct CDR3 sequences, 15% to 20% found once. The clonotype originates from a man younger than 35 who had mild COVID-19 (a few samples of this study predate the infection). Cell type and time point are not known. Sequencing was done on a sample of PBMCs or a T cell subset sorted from them (not recorded which).

The DNA of the CDR3 is TGTGCCACCGAGGCGGATGGCAATCAGCCCCAGCATTTT. This translates into CATEADGNQPQHF. The chain joins TRBV6-2 or TRBV6-3 to TRBJ1-5; D remains ambiguous. CDR1 is MNHEY, CDR2 SVGEGT, per germline. Trimming left V 10 bases short and J 2 bases short, with 12 bases between. The CDR3 has 13 amino acids.